This T cell receptor beta chain was obtained from a study of cytomegalovirus exposure and HLA in healthy donors. Findings and limits, study-wide: Later on, a genetic analysis was performed. It linked a missense variant in DCLRE1C with V- and J-gene trimming of TCR beta. CMV serostatus was the only immune exposure information that was available. In a later analysis, donors in an Asian-associated ancestry cluster reportedly had fewer N-insertions in productive TCRs than the cohort mean.

Comments on this clone: The antigen is not known.

The PCR employed 60 Vbeta primers together with 13 Jbeta primers. Data came from immunoSEQ multiplex PCR; TCRdb stores just in-frame clones and leaves some out. The sample shows nearly 110,000 clones, approximately 76% of them seen only once. Sequenced: PBMCs. The clonotype originates from a man younger than 35 in good health and CMV-seronegative.

The CDR3 coding sequence is TGTGCCAGTAGCGCAGACAGGGTGGTTGGAAACACCATATATTTT. Protein sequence: CASSADRVVGNTIYF. This chain joins TRBV19 and TRBJ1-3, with 7 nucleotides matching TRBD1. V was pared by 6 bases and J by 3 bases, with 8 bases of the junction left unmatched. This CDR3 spans 15 amino acids. CDR1 and CDR2 from the germline V gene are LNHDA and SQIVND (reference sequence).